This T cell receptor beta chain was captured by sequencing in a study of CD8+CD57+ T cells in acquired aplastic anemia. Background on the study: Average DNA yield from sorted CD4+ and CD8+ cells was approximately 3.2 ug. Study findings and constraints: A set of about 30 CD8+ CDR3 sequences was shared between patients and controls, and these sequences appeared highly expressed in patients.

Remarks on this clonotype: Its antigen is still unknown.

The template used for profiling TCR beta VDJ and CDR3 was genomic DNA. Via MiXCR, TCRdb re-called the reads, giving one row per CDR3 protein. The sample includes about 40,000 distinct CDR3 sequences, 63% of them seen just once. Sequencing involved patients with CD8+CD57+ cell expansion previously shown by flow cytometry. The V and J ends lost 4 bases and 0 bases, in that order; junction bases with no gene match: 8. CDR3 length: 16 residues. The sequencing sample was made of sorted CD4+, CD8+, or CD8+CD57+ T cells (not recorded which) from PBMCs. The origin of this receptor is a human donor with aplastic anemia. The rearrangement uses TRBV12-3 or TRBV12-4 and TRBJ1-1; 7 positions agree with TRBD1. In DNA, the CDR3 is TGTGCCAGCAGTTCCTGGGACAGCACTTTGAACACTGAAGCTTTCTTT. Its translation is CASSSWDSTLNTEAFF.